The next 17 T cell receptor beta chains were all read from a single sample in a study of blood T cell repertoires in COVID-19. Only in-frame clones appear in the TCRdb table, and some are missing; sequencing was by immunoSEQ multiplex PCR. Of 280,000 or so clones detected, 65% to 90% appear once; the ten largest clones hold 13%. Material: peripheral blood. These receptors came from a human donor in a cohort sampled during active COVID-19.

This chain links TRBV5-4 with TRBJ2-1; TRBD2 matches at 8 bases. Germline values: CDR1 SGHNT, CDR2 YYREEE (reference sequence). The V gene end was trimmed by 4 bases and the J gene end by 4 bases; junction bases not matched to a gene: 7. This CDR3 has 15 residues. The CDR3 DNA is TGTGCCAGCAGCGCGAGCGGGGGACAATACAATGAGCAGTTCTTC. Its translation is CASSASGGQYNEQFF.

The rearrangement links TRBV4-1 to TRBJ1-5; tentatively, D is TRBD1 (6 bases). Germline V gene sequence: CDR1 MGHRA, CDR2 YSYEKL. CDR3 length equals 13 residues. Trimming cost V 5 bases and J 10 bases, with 15 bases left between them. The CDR3 loop reads CASSVDSSRPQHF. The CDR3 DNA reads TGCGCCAGCAGCGTGGACAGTTCGCGTCCCCAGCATTTT.

A single count supports this clone. This sequence joins TRBV20-1 and TRBJ2-1; D is unresolved. Germline CDR1 DFQATT, CDR2 SNEGSKA (reference sequence). CDR3 length: 11 residues. V was trimmed by 7 bases and J by 1 base, leaving 5 bases between them. This chain's CDR3 is CSGGSYNEQFF. CDR3 in DNA: TGCAGTGGCGGTTCCTACAATGAGCAGTTCTTC.

This clone showed up just a few times. The chain has TRBV7-6 and TRBJ2-2; 7 bases map to TRBD1. The V gene end was trimmed by 6 bases and the J gene end by 2 bases; junction bases not matched to a gene: 3. The CDR3 length is 14 residues. Germline-derived CDR1 and CDR2 are SGHVS and FNYEAQ. The DNA of the CDR3 is TGTGCCAGCAGGACAGGGACAAACACCGGGGAGCTGTTTTTT. Translated: CASRTGTNTGELFF.

This clone was seen once. The chain couples TRBV5-1 to TRBJ2-5; D possibly corresponds to TRBD2 (6 bases). Per the germline V gene, CDR1 is SGHRS and CDR2 is YFSETQ. This CDR3 region has 16 residues. V dropped 3 bases and J dropped 2 bases, with 17 bases sitting between them. The CDR3 spells CASSSGSGPVQETQYF. The CDR3 DNA is TGCGCCAGCAGCTCAGGGAGCGGGCCAGTTCAAGAGACCCAGTACTTC. Full variable domain (outside the CDR3, taken from reference TRBV5-1 and TRBJ2-5): KAGVTQTPRYLIKTRGQQVTLSCSPISGHRSVSWYQQTPGQGLQFLFEYFSETQRNKGNFPGRFSGRQFSNSRSEMNVSTLELGDSALYLCASSSGSGPVQETQYFGPGTRLLVL.

The genes are TRBV4-3 and TRBJ1-2; no definite D call. Trimming left V 0 bases short and J 7 bases short, with 15 bases between. Germline assignment: CDR1 LGHNA and CDR2 YSLEER. The CDR3 is made up of 15 amino acids. CDR3 nucleotide sequence: TGCGCCAGCAGCCAAGAAAGCGCAGATCCCCGTGGCTACACCTTC. Translating gives CASSQESADPRGYTF.

The V and J genes are TRBV7-9 and TRBJ2-3; 11 bases map to TRBD2. Germline trimming cut 1 base from V and 5 bases from J; bases unmatched to any gene: 5. Germline V gene sequence: CDR1 SEHNR, CDR2 FQNEAQ (reference sequence). The CDR3 is 16 amino acids. The CDR3 region has the DNA TGTGCCAGCAGCTTAGTACTAGCGGGAGTGGAAGATACGCAGTATTTT. This translates into CASSLVLAGVEDTQYF.

The CDR3 DNA follows: TGCGCCAGCACCTTACGCCACGCCCCGGGAGTTCTAGGAGGCCAAGAGACCCAGTACTTC. It is translated as CASTLRHAPGVLGGQETQYF. The V gene is TRBV5-1, the J gene TRBJ2-5; D possibly corresponds to TRBD2 (6 bases). V shed 6 bases and J shed 1 base, with 31 bases lying between them. The CDR3 sequence is 20 residues long. Germline lookup yields CDR1 SGHRS and CDR2 YFSETQ.

This clone has a single count. The chain has TRBV27 and TRBJ2-1, with 9 bases identical to TRBD1. The CDR3 has 15 residues. Trimming took 5 bases from V and 7 from J; bases not matched to a gene: 9. The germline V gene encodes CDR1 MNHEY and CDR2 SMNVEV (reference sequence). The CDR3 loop is CASSPLQGALNEQFF. As DNA, the CDR3 is TGTGCCAGCAGTCCCCTACAGGGGGCGTTGAATGAGCAGTTCTTC.

V gene TRBV11-2 combines with J gene TRBJ2-5; possible D gene TRBD2, 5 bases. The V gene lost 5 bases and the J gene lost 5 bases, with 12 bases spanning the gap. The CDR3 loop spans 13 amino acids. Germline V gene lookup returns CDR1 SGHAT and CDR2 FQNNGV. CDR3 sequence: CASSEYPGETQYF. CDR3 nucleotides: TGTGCCAGCAGCGAATACCCGGGGGAGACCCAGTACTTC.

This chain links TRBV4-3 with TRBJ1-1; D is unclear. This CDR3 has 13 residues. Deletions cut 1 base from V and 0 bases from J, with 3 bases between. Germline loops: CDR1 LGHNA, CDR2 YSLEER. CDR3 sequence (DNA): TGCGCCAGCAGCCAAGTTATGAACACTGAAGCTTTCTTT. Its protein is CASSQVMNTEAFF.

This clone showed up many times. The J gene is TRBJ2-2, the V gene TRBV2; TRBD2 matches 7 bases. Losses at the gene ends were 6 bases for V and 0 bases for J; bases not matched to a gene: 4. The CDR3 is 15 residues long. CDR1 is SNHLY and CDR2 is FYNNEI in the germline V gene. This CDR3 reads CASRGSGANTGELFF. The CDR3 DNA sequence: TGTGCCAGCAGAGGGAGCGGGGCGAACACCGGGGAGCTGTTTTTT.

The rearrangement links TRBV19 to TRBJ2-3, with D perhaps matching TRBD2 (5 bases). The CDR3 spans 15 residues. Trimming shortened V by 2 bases and J by 5 bases, and 14 bases separated the two germline ends. CDR1 LNHDA and CDR2 SQIVND come from the germline V gene (reference sequence). For the CDR3, the DNA is TGTGCCAGTAGTATAAAACCTAGCTCGGTAGATACGCAGTATTTT. It translates to CASSIKPSSVDTQYF.

The V gene is TRBV27, the J gene TRBJ1-6; D might be TRBD1 (5 bases). CDR1 MNHEY and CDR2 SMNVEV come from the germline V gene (reference sequence). V lost 8 bases and J lost 7, with 15 bases in between. This CDR3 comprises 14 residues. The chain's CDR3 is CASRSAGWNSPLHF. The CDR3 bases are TGTGCCAGCCGGAGTGCAGGGTGGAATTCACCCCTCCACTTT.

The chain is built from TRBV5-1 and TRBJ2-1; TRBD2 matches at 14 bases. Trimming took 4 bases from V and 2 from J; bases not matched to a gene: 8. Per germline, CDR1 SGHRS and CDR2 YFSETQ. The CDR3 contains 18 residues. The CDR3 sequence is CASSVGLAGVGAYNEQFF. In DNA form, the CDR3 reads TGCGCCAGCAGCGTGGGACTAGCGGGAGTCGGAGCCTACAATGAGCAGTTCTTC.

V and J are TRBV5-4 and TRBJ2-1, with 15 bases lining up with TRBD2. The germline V gene encodes CDR1 SGHNT and CDR2 YYREEE (reference sequence). The trim removed 0 bases at V and 14 bases at J, leaving 3 bases unmatched. The CDR3 covers 14 residues. The CDR3 loop is CASSLEGTSGRKFF. As DNA, the CDR3 is TGTGCCAGCAGCTTGGAAGGGACTAGCGGGAGGAAGTTCTTC. The full variable domain, its missing parts supplied by reference TRBV5-4 and TRBJ2-1, is ETGVTQSPTHLIKTRGQQVTLRCSSQSGHNTVSWYQQALGQGPQFIFQYYREEENGRGNFPPRFSGLQFPNYSSELNVNALELDDSALYLCASSLEGTSGRKFFGPGTRLTVL.

This clone occurred once. The chain couples TRBV5-6 to TRBJ1-1, with 7 bases matching TRBD1. This CDR3 has 15 residues. The germline gives CDR1 SGHDT, CDR2 YYEEEE. V trimming: 4 bases; J trimming: 6 bases; junction bases outside the gene matches: 12. In DNA form, the CDR3 reads TGTGCCAGCAGCATGACAGGGCTGGGTGCTTCTGAAGCTTTCTTT. Translation: CASSMTGLGASEAFF.